This TCR beta chain derives from a study of CD8 T cells in Susac syndrome. Study-level results: A relatively small number of individuals underwent TCR sequencing and HLA analysis.

An input of about 0.45 to 1 ug of RNA was subjected to reverse transcription using random hexamers. Amplification of TCR beta CDR3 spanned 54 Vbeta and 13 Jbeta via immunoSEQ multiplex PCR. A single record per CDR3 protein comes from TCRdb applying MiXCR to the immunoSEQ multiplex PCR reads. The table has 100,000 to 150,000 distinct CDR3 sequences, over 85% seen once. The ends were cut back, 3 bases at V and 4 bases at J, with 10 bases in the middle. CDR1 is SNHLY, CDR2 FYNNEI, per germline. The CDR3 is made up of 14 amino acids. As regards this clonotype: Its antigen is not identified.

Specimen: CD8+ T cells from PBMCs. This sequence originates from a human donor with Susac syndrome. The gene calls are TRBV2 and TRBJ1-5, with TRBD1 as a possible D gene (5 bases). This chain's CDR3 is CASSDPRDNQPQHF. The CDR3 DNA is TGTGCCAGCAGTGATCCCAGGGATAATCAGCCCCAGCATTTT. The complete variable domain, with remaining parts taken from reference TRBV2 and TRBJ1-5, reads EPEVTQTPSHQVTQMGQEVILRCVPISNHLYFYWYRQILGQKVEFLVSFYNNEISEKSEIFDDQFSVERPDGSNFTLKIRSTKLEDSAMYFCASSDPRDNQPQHFGDGTRLSIL.